A selection of T cell receptor beta chains follows, all from one sample in a study of blood T cell repertoires in COVID-19. The method was immunoSEQ multiplex PCR; TCRdb's version includes in-frame clones alone and lacks a portion of them. The sample includes approximately 390,000 clones, around 87% seen only once; the top ten take roughly a tenth. Sequencing input: PBMCs or T cells enriched from blood (not recorded which). Source of these receptors: a woman aged 45-65 years who had recovered from COVID-19. CDR3s include the opening cysteine and the closing phenylalanine or tryptophan. Each record gives: clone size, V gene, J gene, D gene, CDR3 DNA, CDR3 protein. A D gene is named only where the DNA matches it firmly. Size values are once, few and many counts, or a class for expanded clones, and some rows have none.

clone size: .
V gene: TRBV28
J gene: TRBJ2-7
D gene: .
CDR3 DNA: TGTGCCAGCAGTTTATTCCAGAACTACGAGCAGTACTTC
CDR3 protein: CASSLFQNYEQYF

clone size: .
V gene: TRBV29-1
J gene: TRBJ1-2
D gene: TRBD1
CDR3 DNA: TGCAGCACGATGAGGGGACGGACAGGGGACTATGGCTACACCTTC
CDR3 protein: CSTMRGRTGDYGYTF

clone size: .
V gene: TRBV24-1
J gene: TRBJ1-5
D gene: .
CDR3 DNA: TGTGCCACCAGCAAAGGGGGCAATCAGCCCCAGCATTTT
CDR3 protein: CATSKGGNQPQHF

clone size: few
V gene: TRBV29-1
J gene: TRBJ1-4
D gene: .
CDR3 DNA: TGCAGCGTTGGGAGGGTTGGCGAAAAACTGTTTTTT
CDR3 protein: CSVGRVGEKLFF

clone size: .
V gene: TRBV7-9
J gene: TRBJ2-3
D gene: .
CDR3 DNA: TGTGCCAGCAGCTTTGCGGGGAGTATCGGAGATACGCAGTATTTT
CDR3 protein: CASSFAGSIGDTQYF

clone size: .
V gene: TRBV4-1
J gene: TRBJ2-3
D gene: .
CDR3 DNA: TGCGCCAGCAGCCCACCTAGCGTTATGCAGTATTTT
CDR3 protein: CASSPPSVMQYF

clone size: .
V gene: TRBV3-1/TRBV3-2
J gene: TRBJ1-2
D gene: .
CDR3 DNA: TGTGCCAGCAGCCAAGGCCGTAGCCAGGGCTCTAACTATGGCTACACCTTC
CDR3 protein: CASSQGRSQGSNYGYTF

clone size: .
V gene: TRBV18
J gene: TRBJ1-5
D gene: TRBD1
CDR3 DNA: TGTGCCAGCTCACCGATATCAACAGGGGACAGTAAGCCCCAGCATTTT
CDR3 protein: CASSPISTGDSKPQHF

clone size: .
V gene: TRBV18
J gene: TRBJ1-4
D gene: TRBD1
CDR3 DNA: TGTGCCAGCTCACCGGACAGGGGGTATGAAAAACTGTTTTTT
CDR3 protein: CASSPDRGYEKLFF

clone size: .
V gene: TRBV6-5
J gene: TRBJ1-1
D gene: .
CDR3 DNA: TGTGCCAGCAGTTACTCGATGAGGGACACTGAAGCTTTCTTT
CDR3 protein: CASSYSMRDTEAFF

clone size: .
V gene: TRBV30
J gene: TRBJ2-7
D gene: TRBD1
CDR3 DNA: TGTGCCTGGAGTGGGGGGACAGGACTATACGAGCAGTACTTC
CDR3 protein: CAWSGGTGLYEQYF

clone size: .
V gene: TRBV27
J gene: TRBJ1-6
D gene: TRBD1
CDR3 DNA: TGTGCCAGCAGTTCTGGGTGGGACAGTCTAAATTCACCCCTCCACTTT
CDR3 protein: CASSSGWDSLNSPLHF

clone size: .
V gene: TRBV4-3
J gene: TRBJ1-6
D gene: .
CDR3 DNA: TGCGCCAGCAGCCAAGGGACATTACTCAATTCACCCCTCCACTTT
CDR3 protein: CASSQGTLLNSPLHF

clone size: .
V gene: TRBV19
J gene: TRBJ1-2
D gene: TRBD1
CDR3 DNA: TGTGCCAGTAGTCCTGGACAGGGCTGGGGCTACACCTTC
CDR3 protein: CASSPGQGWGYTF

clone size: few
V gene: TRBV18
J gene: TRBJ1-1
D gene: TRBD1
CDR3 DNA: TGTGCCAGCTCACCACAACGACAGGGGAACACTGAAGCTTTCTTT
CDR3 protein: CASSPQRQGNTEAFF

clone size: .
V gene: TRBV14
J gene: TRBJ1-3
D gene: .
CDR3 DNA: TGTGCCAGCAGCCAAGGCACCTACCTAAGCTCTGGAAACACCATATATTTT
CDR3 protein: CASSQGTYLSSGNTIYF

clone size: .
V gene: TRBV7-9
J gene: TRBJ2-3
D gene: TRBD2
CDR3 DNA: TGTGCCAGCAGCCTACTAGCGGGGGGACCGCTACTCACAGATACGCAGTATTTT
CDR3 protein: CASSLLAGGPLLTDTQYF

clone size: few
V gene: TRBV6-2/TRBV6-3
J gene: TRBJ2-2
D gene: .
CDR3 DNA: TGTGCCAGCAGTAGGAGCGGGGAGCTGTTTTTT
CDR3 protein: CASSRSGELFF

clone size: .
V gene: TRBV3-1/TRBV3-2
J gene: TRBJ1-1
D gene: .
CDR3 DNA: TGTGCCAGCAGCCAGGACCTACGAGGGACTGAAGCTTTCTTT
CDR3 protein: CASSQDLRGTEAFF

clone size: .
V gene: TRBV14
J gene: TRBJ2-2
D gene: .
CDR3 DNA: TGTGCCAGCAGCCAAGTTCGCGGGGGCCTGAGAGGGACCGGGGAGCTGTTTTTT
CDR3 protein: CASSQVRGGLRGTGELFF

clone size: .
V gene: TRBV4-2
J gene: TRBJ1-6
D gene: TRBD1
CDR3 DNA: TGTGCCAGCAGCCAATCACCGGGACAGGGGTATTCACCCCTCCACTTT
CDR3 protein: CASSQSPGQGYSPLHF

clone size: .
V gene: TRBV28
J gene: TRBJ2-7
D gene: TRBD1
CDR3 DNA: TGTGCCAGCAGTGGGGACAGCTCCTACGAGCAGTACTTC
CDR3 protein: CASSGDSSYEQYF

clone size: .
V gene: TRBV14
J gene: TRBJ1-4
D gene: .
CDR3 DNA: TGTGCCAGCAGCCAAGTCGGGAAAAAACTGTTTTTT
CDR3 protein: CASSQVGKKLFF

clone size: few
V gene: TRBV7-9
J gene: TRBJ1-3
D gene: .
CDR3 DNA: TGTGCCAGCAGCTTGAGCGCTGCCGGAAACACCATATATTTT
CDR3 protein: CASSLSAAGNTIYF

clone size: .
V gene: TRBV11-2
J gene: TRBJ2-7
D gene: .
CDR3 DNA: TGTGCCAGCAGCGAGTTGAGGGTCTACGTGACCTACGAGCAGTACTTC
CDR3 protein: CASSELRVYVTYEQYF

clone size: .
V gene: TRBV19
J gene: TRBJ1-5
D gene: .
CDR3 DNA: TGTGCCAGTAGTCAGGCAGGAATCAATCAGCCCCAGCATTTT
CDR3 protein: CASSQAGINQPQHF

clone size: .
V gene: TRBV28
J gene: TRBJ1-2
D gene: .
CDR3 DNA: TGTGCCAGCAGTTTGCGGGGCGGCTACACCTTC
CDR3 protein: CASSLRGGYTF

clone size: .
V gene: TRBV18
J gene: TRBJ2-7
D gene: TRBD2
CDR3 DNA: TGTGCCAGCTCACTAGCGGGGGGTACCTACGAGCAGTACTTC
CDR3 protein: CASSLAGGTYEQYF

clone size: once
V gene: TRBV27
J gene: TRBJ1-2
D gene: TRBD1
CDR3 DNA: TGTGCCAGCAGAAGGACAGGGGCGGATGGCTACACCTTC
CDR3 protein: CASRRTGADGYTF

clone size: .
V gene: TRBV3-1/TRBV3-2
J gene: TRBJ2-3
D gene: .
CDR3 DNA: TGTGCCAGCAGCCATAGGGGTGGGGGGGCGACATACCCAGATACGCAGTATTTT
CDR3 protein: CASSHRGGGATYPDTQYF

clone size: once
V gene: TRBV10-3
J gene: TRBJ1-6
D gene: TRBD1
CDR3 DNA: TGTGCCGGCAAGGGACAGGGTAATTCACCCCTCCACTTT
CDR3 protein: CAGKGQGNSPLHF

clone size: .
V gene: TRBV5-1
J gene: TRBJ1-2
D gene: TRBD1
CDR3 DNA: TGCGCCAGCAGTTCGGGACAGTCGGGCTATGGCTACACCTTC
CDR3 protein: CASSSGQSGYGYTF

clone size: .
V gene: TRBV4-1
J gene: TRBJ1-4
D gene: .
CDR3 DNA: TGCGCCAGCAGCCGAACTGTCGCCAATGAAAAACTGTTTTTT
CDR3 protein: CASSRTVANEKLFF

clone size: .
V gene: TRBV5-8
J gene: TRBJ1-1
D gene: .
CDR3 DNA: TGTGCCAGCAGACAGAGGGAGAGGGCTGAAGCTTTCTTT
CDR3 protein: CASRQRERAEAFF

clone size: .
V gene: TRBV19
J gene: TRBJ2-2
D gene: TRBD1
CDR3 DNA: TGTGCCAGTAGTATCGGGCAGGGGGCACGGTCCGGGGAGCTGTTTTTT
CDR3 protein: CASSIGQGARSGELFF

clone size: .
V gene: TRBV10-2
J gene: TRBJ2-7
D gene: TRBD1
CDR3 DNA: TGCGCCAGCAGCCTACAGGGGGGTGGGGAAAACGAGCAGTACTTC
CDR3 protein: CASSLQGGGENEQYF

clone size: .
V gene: TRBV7-3
J gene: TRBJ1-1
D gene: TRBD1
CDR3 DNA: TGTGCCAGCAGCGAGGGGACAGGAACTGAAGCTTTCTTT
CDR3 protein: CASSEGTGTEAFF

clone size: .
V gene: TRBV24-1
J gene: TRBJ2-2
D gene: .
CDR3 DNA: TGTGCCACCAGTGATTTATCAGTAGGGGAGCTGTTTTTT
CDR3 protein: CATSDLSVGELFF

clone size: .
V gene: TRBV5-1
J gene: TRBJ2-1
D gene: .
CDR3 DNA: TGCGCCAGCAGCTCGGCGGGGGCCTGGTACAATGAGCAGTTCTTC
CDR3 protein: CASSSAGAWYNEQFF

clone size: .
V gene: TRBV11-2
J gene: TRBJ1-2
D gene: TRBD1
CDR3 DNA: TGTGCCAGCAGCCACGACCACGGACAGGGAGGTGGCTACACCTTC
CDR3 protein: CASSHDHGQGGGYTF

clone size: .
V gene: TRBV29-1
J gene: TRBJ1-2
D gene: TRBD1
CDR3 DNA: TGCAGCGTCTGGACAGGGGCGGGCTATGGCTACACCTTC
CDR3 protein: CSVWTGAGYGYTF

clone size: .
V gene: TRBV12-3/TRBV12-4
J gene: TRBJ1-1
D gene: .
CDR3 DNA: TGTGCCAGCAGATCGGGGAACACTGAAGCTTTCTTT
CDR3 protein: CASRSGNTEAFF

clone size: .
V gene: TRBV7-2
J gene: TRBJ2-6
D gene: .
CDR3 DNA: TGTGCCAGCAGCTTACTATGGTCCTCTGGGGCCAACGTCCTGACTTTC
CDR3 protein: CASSLLWSSGANVLTF

clone size: .
V gene: TRBV2
J gene: TRBJ1-3
D gene: .
CDR3 DNA: TGTGCCAGCAGGGCCGGACAATCCTCTGGAAACACCATATATTTT
CDR3 protein: CASRAGQSSGNTIYF

clone size: .
V gene: TRBV27
J gene: TRBJ1-2
D gene: .
CDR3 DNA: TGTGCCAGCAGTGCCCTGGGCACCTATGGCTACACCTTC
CDR3 protein: CASSALGTYGYTF

clone size: .
V gene: TRBV20-1
J gene: TRBJ1-5
D gene: .
CDR3 DNA: TGCAGTGCCGGAGGGTCTCAGCCCCAGCATTTT
CDR3 protein: CSAGGSQPQHF

clone size: few
V gene: TRBV27
J gene: TRBJ2-7
D gene: .
CDR3 DNA: TGTGCCAGCAGTGCAAGGGGACACCCTAGGCCCTACGAGCAGTACTTC
CDR3 protein: CASSARGHPRPYEQYF

clone size: .
V gene: TRBV7-8
J gene: TRBJ2-1
D gene: .
CDR3 DNA: TGTGCCAGCAGCTTAGAATACGGGTACAATGAGCAGTTCTTC
CDR3 protein: CASSLEYGYNEQFF

clone size: .
V gene: TRBV5-1
J gene: TRBJ1-1
D gene: TRBD1
CDR3 DNA: TGCGCCAGCAGCCCAATTCAGGCCTCTAGGACAGGGAACACTGAAGCTTTCTTT
CDR3 protein: CASSPIQASRTGNTEAFF